The clone carrying this T cell receptor beta chain showed up just once. Its target is unknown. The germline V gene has CDR1 MGHDK and CDR2 SYGVNS. Trimming cost V 2 bases and J 4 bases, with 16 bases left between them. The CDR3 is 16 residues long. The PCR made use of 60 Vbeta and 13 Jbeta primers. Original processing methods: Unique TCR beta chains numbered approximately 80 million in a later analysis, with approximately 10 million shared. Generated by immunoSEQ multiplex PCR, the TCRdb table keeps only in-frame clones and is missing some. The D gene and trimming were derived from the DNA, and the V and J assignments and clone size from that table. Among around 150,000 clones listed, more than 60% were seen once. This specimen comes from a study of cytomegalovirus exposure and HLA in healthy donors. Study-wide results and caveats: Reported performance of the classifier showed diagnosis of cytomegalovirus status with high specificity and sensitivity. The study reported that TCR beta sequences accurately predicted HLA-A and HLA-B alleles in most subjects. The investigators catalogued 150 to 200 TCR beta chains as cytomegalovirus-associated.

The sequencing sample was made of PBMCs. This chain links TRBV25-1 with TRBJ2-3, with D tentatively TRBD2 (7 bases). The sequence was collected from a woman aged 40 to 50 in good health and CMV-seropositive. The CDR3 region is CASSEGGGGSADTQYF. The CDR3, as DNA: TGTGCCAGCAGTGAAGGGGGAGGGGGGAGTGCAGATACGCAGTATTTT.